This note documents a single T cell receptor (beta chain) sequence. Other DNA variants within this sample encode the same CDR3. This CDR3 comprises 14 residues. The junction had 7 bases not matched to a gene; V was cut back by 4 bases and J by 5 bases. Germline CDR1 reads SGHNT; CDR2 reads YYREEE (reference sequence). The source of the sample is a study of shared clonotypes between healthy human individuals. The study enrolled healthy HIV-negative adults without recent acute infections or vaccinations as donors. The repertoire was sequenced with immunoSEQ multiplex PCR; TCRdb's copy has only in-frame clones and lacks some. In the table there are approximately 2.5 million clones, roughly 92% of which are singletons.

Sequencing was performed on naive CD4+ T cells sorted from blood. Noted subset: CD45RA+ positively selected. The clonotype comes from a man between 18 and 35 years old in good health. This rearrangement joins TRBV5-4 to TRBJ2-5, with TRBD2 identical over 8 bases. CDR3 residues: CASSLGGGRETQYF. Here the CDR3 DNA reads TGTGCCAGCAGCCTCGGGGGGGGGCGTGAGACCCAGTACTTC.